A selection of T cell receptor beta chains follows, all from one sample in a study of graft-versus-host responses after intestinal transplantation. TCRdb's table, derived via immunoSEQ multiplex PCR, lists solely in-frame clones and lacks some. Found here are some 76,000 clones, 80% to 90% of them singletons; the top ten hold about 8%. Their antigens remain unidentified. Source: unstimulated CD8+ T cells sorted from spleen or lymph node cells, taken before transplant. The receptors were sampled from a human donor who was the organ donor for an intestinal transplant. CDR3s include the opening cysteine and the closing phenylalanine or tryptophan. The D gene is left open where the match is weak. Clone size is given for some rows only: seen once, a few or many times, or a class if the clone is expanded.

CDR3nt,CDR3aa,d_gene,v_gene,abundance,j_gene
TGTGCCAGCAGTGAAGCGCTTCTACCTAATCAGCCCCAGCATTTT,CASSEALLPNQPQHF,.,TRBV6-1,.,TRBJ1-5
TGCGCCAGTAGTTGGGGTACAGATACGCAGTATTTT,CASSWGTDTQYF,.,TRBV19,.,TRBJ2-3
TGTGCCAGCAGTGACTCTGGGCAGGGGGCCGATACGCAGTATTTT,CASSDSGQGADTQYF,TRBD1,TRBV6-4,.,TRBJ2-3
TGTGCCAGCAGTTCCGACCGGAGTTATTACAATGAGCAGTTCTTC,CASSSDRSYYNEQFF,.,TRBV6-1,.,TRBJ2-1
TGTGCCATCAGTGAGTCGACAGGGATTGGTATGAACACTGAAGCTTTCTTT,CAISESTGIGMNTEAFF,TRBD1,TRBV10-3,.,TRBJ1-1
TGCGCCAGCAGCAACCCCGGACAGCAAGAGACCCAGTACTTC,CASSNPGQQETQYF,.,TRBV4-1,.,TRBJ2-5
TGTGCCAGCAGTCTCGGACTAGCTGCCTACAATGAGCAGTTCTTC,CASSLGLAAYNEQFF,TRBD2,TRBV27,once,TRBJ2-1
TGCAGCATCCGGGGGGGGGCCACTGAAGCTTTCTTT,CSIRGGATEAFF,.,TRBV29-1,.,TRBJ1-1
TGTGCCAGCAGCTTGAGTGGGGTGGGTGAGCAGTTCTTC,CASSLSGVGEQFF,.,TRBV7-7,.,TRBJ2-1
TGTGCCAGCAGCTTAGCGTTATCGGTGGGGAACGAGCAGTACTTC,CASSLALSVGNEQYF,.,TRBV7-9,.,TRBJ2-7
TGTGCCATCAGTGTGGGGGAGGGCCACGAGCAGTACTTC,CAISVGEGHEQYF,TRBD2,TRBV10-3,.,TRBJ2-7
TGTGCCAGCAGTGAATCTTTGGACGGTCCGGACGAGCAGTACTTC,CASSESLDGPDEQYF,.,TRBV6-1,.,TRBJ2-7
TGTGCCTGGAAAATAAGGACAAGCTCCTACGAGCAGTACTTC,CAWKIRTSSYEQYF,.,TRBV30,.,TRBJ2-7
TGTGCCAGCAGTGTAACGGGACTACAGTCCACTGAAGCTTTCTTT,CASSVTGLQSTEAFF,.,TRBV6-5,.,TRBJ1-1
TGTGCCACCCTAGGGGACAAGTGGGCCGGGGAGCTGTTTTTT,CATLGDKWAGELFF,.,TRBV19,.,TRBJ2-2
TGCGCCAGCAGCCAGAAAGAGACGGGTGCCACTGAAGCTTTCTTT,CASSQKETGATEAFF,.,TRBV4-1,.,TRBJ1-1
TGTGCCAGCAGCTTTCCTAACACGGGAGGACAGGGGAATGAAAAACTGTTTTTT,CASSFPNTGGQGNEKLFF,TRBD1,TRBV5-6,.,TRBJ1-4
TGTGCCAGCAGTCCCCACGGGACAACAACCTACGAGCAGTACTTC,CASSPHGTTTYEQYF,.,TRBV2,.,TRBJ2-7
TGTGCCAGTAGTAATCCTCCTGTTTTTCTCACCGTTAACACCGGGGAGCTGTTTTTT,CASSNPPVFLTVNTGELFF,.,TRBV19,.,TRBJ2-2
TGTGCCAGCAGTTCCCTTGGGGGAAACATTCAGTACTTC,CASSSLGGNIQYF,.,TRBV5-8,once,TRBJ2-4
TGTGCCAGCAGGGCTAGGGGAGGGGATATAGGCTACACCTTC,CASRARGGDIGYTF,.,TRBV6-5,.,TRBJ1-2
TGTGCCAGCAGCTTCCGGACAGATCAGTATTTT,CASSFRTDQYF,.,TRBV7-9,.,TRBJ2-3
TGTGCCAGCAGCTTAGCCCCAGTCAGGCCCCAGCATTTT,CASSLAPVRPQHF,.,TRBV11-2,.,TRBJ1-5
TGTGCCAGCAGTTCCCGACAGGGCGAAGGAAACACCATATATTTT,CASSSRQGEGNTIYF,TRBD1,TRBV6-1,.,TRBJ1-3
TGCGCCAGCAGCTTGAGCAATTCTCGGTACGAGCAGTACTTC,CASSLSNSRYEQYF,.,TRBV5-1,.,TRBJ2-7
TGTGCCAGCCGCACGGATAGCTCCTATAATTCACCCCTCCACTTT,CASRTDSSYNSPLHF,.,TRBV7-3,.,TRBJ1-6
TGTGCCAGCAGCGTCGCGGTCTACGGGGCCCGCGACACCGGGGAGCTGTTTTTT,CASSVAVYGARDTGELFF,.,TRBV2,few,TRBJ2-2
TGCGCCAGCAGCCAGAGATCGACAGGGCTCTATGGCTACACCTTC,CASSQRSTGLYGYTF,TRBD1,TRBV4-1,.,TRBJ1-2
TGTGCCAGCGGGGAAAGGAAAGCTTTCTTT,CASGERKAFF,.,TRBV25-1,.,TRBJ1-1
TGTGCCAGCACCTTAGGGACAGGCGGATCGAGGCCCCTCCACTTT,CASTLGTGGSRPLHF,TRBD1,TRBV27,.,TRBJ1-6
TGCGCCAGTACCGCGGGACAGGGGGTCACTGAAGCTTTCTTT,CASTAGQGVTEAFF,TRBD1,TRBV5-1,once,TRBJ1-1
TGCGCCAGCAGCACCCAGGTGAACACTGAAGCTTTCTTT,CASSTQVNTEAFF,.,TRBV4-1,.,TRBJ1-1
TGTGCCAGCACCTATATAAGAGGACCGCGACAAGAGACCCAGTACTTC,CASTYIRGPRQETQYF,.,TRBV6-6,.,TRBJ2-5
TGTGCCAGCAGCGTAGGTCAGGGAGGGGGTTACGAGCAGTACTTC,CASSVGQGGGYEQYF,.,TRBV9,.,TRBJ2-7
TGTGCCAGCAGCTCCCCACCTGACAGGGGAGGGTCACCCCTCCACTTT,CASSSPPDRGGSPLHF,TRBD1,TRBV6-6,few,TRBJ1-6